This T cell receptor beta chain was captured by sequencing in a study of blood T cells in healthy people across ages (dated by TCRdb to about 2015). Study-level background: In model experiments, roughly one uniquely barcoded TCR beta cDNA molecule per two T cells was captured by template switching. Four age groups were formed from the donors: young (average about 17 years), middle-aged (approximately 40), aged (62) and long-lived (about 80). For two donors (one aged 18 to 29 and one aged 80 or older), the study analyzed two additional independent replicas of 1 million unique cDNA reads from the same blood draw. Using deep sequencing normalized with unique cDNA molecular identifiers, the study measured how TCR beta repertoire diversity changes with age. Donors of different ages were randomly distributed across sequencing lanes to avoid experimental bias. The investigation overall reported the following: As age increased, observed TCR beta diversity per million T cells dropped in a roughly linear way, and a significant reduction was already evident by age roughly 36. Observed TCR beta diversity correlated strongly with the percentage of naive T cells measured by flow cytometry. Donor CMV infection status was unknown, potentially confounding age-related changes in expanded clonotypes. Total diversity estimates from one million sequenced T cells were considered lower bounds and underestimates. Because profiling used bulk unsorted PBMCs, naive and antigen-experienced compartments could not be compared conclusively. Compared with the aged group, the long-lived group had more naive CD4+ T cells, fewer expanded clones and increased TCR diversity, suggesting age selection.

The junction carries 12 bases between V and J, which are trimmed by 7 bases and 6 bases respectively. The CDR3 runs 13 amino acids, cysteine and phenylalanine included. Of all the DNA, just the CDR3 is kept, 39 bases in frame from base 1. Receptors were amplified or captured by 5' RACE. The run used an Illumina HiSeq 2500. A second PCR of roughly 7 to 12 cycles was performed with a sample-barcoded 5' primer and a J-beta primer mix. Each TCR beta cDNA molecule received a unique molecular identifier from a template-switch 5' adaptor carrying 12 random nucleotides. At least 3 million CDR3-containing paired-end reads were obtained from each sample. First-strand cDNA synthesis was performed from all RNA using the Mint cDNA synthesis kit, with priming by a TRBC-specific oligonucleotide. All cDNA was treated with uracil-DNA glycosylase and then went through a first 18-cycle PCR with the universal primers M1SS and BC2_uni_R. As for how the authors treated the data: Normalization of each sample was performed by random selection of 1 million high-quality reads, each carrying a distinct molecular identifier. Reads with shared molecular identifiers were discarded instead of being binned into consensus sequences. MiTCR, run with a Q25 quality threshold and the strictest error-elimination algorithm, handled CDR3 identification, clonotype clustering and error correction. A nonparametric unseen species model with Euler transformation was used to estimate lower-bound total TCR beta diversity. TCRdb applied fastp at Q25 and MiXCR to the public reads, then kept only in-frame beta chains. Entries that share a CDR3 protein sequence are merged under the most common genes and DNA. What appears here as the V and J calls and clone size reflects TCRdb's work, not the paper's. The sample contains approximately 830,000 distinct CDR3 sequences, approximately 65% of them found a single time. The top ten constitute 25% to 35% of the sample.

Systemically healthy Caucasian individuals from Russia, 35 to 50 in total and aged about 6 to 90 years, were included as donors. Ten milliliters of peripheral blood were drawn from each donor into EDTA-treated Vacutainer tubes. PBMCs were isolated by Ficoll-Paque density-gradient centrifugation, with at least 6 million obtained per sample. Trizol reagent was used to extract total RNA from the PBMCs, yielding at least 5 micrograms per sample. Naive CD45RAhigh/CD27high T cell percentages were measured by flow cytometry on a PBMC aliquot from every donor. This clonotype was seen a single time. The clone's antigen remains unknown. Per-base quality was not reported, and no clone a single base away is much larger than it.

Sequencing input: blood. The sequence came from a man younger than 45 in good health. The receptor chain draws on TRBV12-3 or TRBV12-4 and TRBJ2-2, with the D gene uncertain. The sequenced DNA is TGTGCCAGCATTAAATCTAGTTCCGGGGAGCTGTTTTTT. Translated, it gives CASIKSSSGELFF.